The 8 T cell receptor beta chains below come from one sample, sequenced in a study of OX40 agonist ivuxolimab in advanced cancers. Data came from immunoSEQ multiplex PCR; TCRdb stores just in-frame clones and leaves some out. The profile shows around 56,000 clones, 70% to 85% of them singletons. This sample comprised CD4+ or CD8+ T cells sorted from blood, obtained in a trial of the OX40 agonist ivuxolimab. These receptors were taken from an adult with an advanced solid tumor such as melanoma, head and neck, liver or kidney cancer.

The V call is TRBV19, the J call TRBJ2-4, with TRBD1 identical over 9 bases. From germline, CDR1 is LNHDA and CDR2 SQIVND (reference sequence). The CDR3 runs 20 residues. Trimming at V came to 4 bases and at J to 2 bases, leaving 18 bases not matched to a gene. CDR3 bases: TGTGCCAGTAGTAAGCTTCGGGACAGGGTGGGGGTTATGCCCAAAAACATTCAGTACTTC. As protein: CASSKLRDRVGVMPKNIQYF.

With regard to this clone: Different DNA sequences within this sample yield the same CDR3. The chain combines TRBV6-1 with TRBJ1-2; 8 nucleotides match TRBD1. The junction had 3 bases not matched to a gene; V was cut back by 6 bases and J by 3 bases. The CDR3 covers 13 residues. The V gene's germline CDR1 is MNHNS and CDR2 SASEGT. Here the CDR3 reads CASRETGDYGYTF. The CDR3 region has the DNA TGTGCCAGCAGGGAGACAGGGGACTATGGCTACACCTTC.

The chain combines TRBV28 with TRBJ1-5; TRBD1 is a possible D gene (6 bases). Germline CDR1 reads MDHEN; CDR2 reads SYDVKM. This CDR3 region has 15 residues. Trimming removed 1 base at V and 2 bases at J, with 9 bases between. The CDR3 region has the DNA TGTGCCAGCAGTTTATCGGGGGCCGGCAATCAGCCCCAGCATTTT. This codes for CASSLSGAGNQPQHF. The full variable domain, its missing parts supplied by reference TRBV28 and TRBJ1-5, is DVKVTQSSRYLVKRTGEKVFLECVQDMDHENMFWYRQDPGLGLRLIYFSYDVKMKEKGDIPEGYSVSREKKERFSLILESASTNQTSMYLCASSLSGAGNQPQHFGDGTRLSIL.

This clone has just a few counts. The V call is TRBV19, the J call TRBJ1-2; 7 bases are a match to TRBD1. The length of the CDR3 is 17 residues. The junction had 15 bases not matched to a gene; V was cut back by 4 bases and J by 4 bases. CDR1 is LNHDA, CDR2 SQIVND, per germline (reference sequence). CDR3 coding DNA: TGTGCCAGTAGTACTACCTTCGGGACAGTGGAGGGCTATGGCTACACCTTC. Encoded protein: CASSTTFGTVEGYGYTF.

The chain combines TRBV6-6 with TRBJ1-2, with 8 bases that match TRBD1. V dropped 5 bases and J dropped 2; count of bases not matched to a gene: 1. CDR3 length: 13 amino acids. CDR1 and CDR2 from the germline V gene are MNHNY and SVGAGI (reference sequence). The CDR3 DNA follows: TGTGCCAGCAGTCGGGACAGGAACTATGGCTACACCTTC. Translating it yields CASSRDRNYGYTF.

The V gene is TRBV6-5, the J gene TRBJ1-2, with TRBD1 identical over 7 bases. Germline lookup yields CDR1 MNHEY and CDR2 SVGAGI. The CDR3 spans 13 residues. The trim removed 7 bases at V and 5 bases at J, leaving 7 bases unmatched. The DNA for the CDR3 is TGTGCCAGCACCTACGGGACAGAATATGGCTACACCTTC. It is translated as CASTYGTEYGYTF.

This chain links TRBV5-6 with TRBJ2-5, with TRBD2 identical over 10 bases. Germline V gene sequence: CDR1 SGHDT, CDR2 YYEEEE. J gave up 5 bases and V 2 bases, and 3 bases lay outside the gene matches. This CDR3 is 14 amino acids long. The CDR3 coding sequence is TGTGCCAGCAGCTTTTCTAGCGGGGGTGAGACCCAGTACTTC. As protein: CASSFSSGGETQYF.

V gene TRBV5-5 combines with J gene TRBJ1-5; D remains unclear. Germline values: CDR1 SGHKS, CDR2 YYEKEE (reference sequence). The CDR3 is 16 amino acids. The germline V and J ends were trimmed by 5 bases and 4 bases, with 19 bases remaining between them. The CDR3 sequence is CASRSAPLEPNQPQHF. The CDR3 DNA follows: TGTGCCAGCAGATCCGCGCCCCTCGAGCCTAATCAGCCCCAGCATTTT. The full variable domain, with the rest looked up from reference TRBV5-5 and TRBJ1-5, is DAGVTQSPTHLIKTRGQQVTLRCSPISGHKSVSWYQQVLGQGPQFIFQYYEKEERGRGNFPDRFSARQFPNYSSELNVNALLLGDSALYLCASRSAPLEPNQPQHFGDGTRLSIL.